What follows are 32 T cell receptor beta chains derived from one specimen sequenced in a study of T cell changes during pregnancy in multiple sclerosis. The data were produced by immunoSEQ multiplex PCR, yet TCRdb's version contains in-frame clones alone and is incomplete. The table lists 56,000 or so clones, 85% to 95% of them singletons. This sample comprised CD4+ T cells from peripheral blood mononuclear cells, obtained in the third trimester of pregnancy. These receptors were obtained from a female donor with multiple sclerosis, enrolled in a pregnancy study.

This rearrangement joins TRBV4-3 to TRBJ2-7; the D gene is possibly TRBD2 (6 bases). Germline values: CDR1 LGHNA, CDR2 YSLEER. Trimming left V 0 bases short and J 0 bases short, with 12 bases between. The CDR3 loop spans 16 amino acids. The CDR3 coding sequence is TGCGCCAGCAGCCAAGATGGTAGCGGAAGCTCCTACGAGCAGTACTTC. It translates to CASSQDGSGSSYEQYF.

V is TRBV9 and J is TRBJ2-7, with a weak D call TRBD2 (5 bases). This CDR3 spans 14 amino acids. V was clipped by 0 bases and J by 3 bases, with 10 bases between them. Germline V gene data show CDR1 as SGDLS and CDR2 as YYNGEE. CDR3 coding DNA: TGTGCCAGCAGCGTAGGGTTAGGGAGCTACGAGCAGTACTTC. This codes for CASSVGLGSYEQYF.

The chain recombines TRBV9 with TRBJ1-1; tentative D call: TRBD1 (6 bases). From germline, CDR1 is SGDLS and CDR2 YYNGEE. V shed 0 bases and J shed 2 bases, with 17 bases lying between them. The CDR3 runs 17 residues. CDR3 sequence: CASSVDGAGALNTEAFF. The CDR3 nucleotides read TGTGCCAGCAGCGTAGACGGGGCAGGGGCTCTAAACACTGAAGCTTTCTTT.

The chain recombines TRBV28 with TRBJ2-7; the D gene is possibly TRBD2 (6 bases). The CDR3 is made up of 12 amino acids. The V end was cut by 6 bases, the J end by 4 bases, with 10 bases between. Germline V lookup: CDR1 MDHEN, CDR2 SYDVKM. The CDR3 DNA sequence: TGTGCCAGCAGCTTGGGGAGGTACGAGCAGTACTTC. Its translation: CASSLGRYEQYF.

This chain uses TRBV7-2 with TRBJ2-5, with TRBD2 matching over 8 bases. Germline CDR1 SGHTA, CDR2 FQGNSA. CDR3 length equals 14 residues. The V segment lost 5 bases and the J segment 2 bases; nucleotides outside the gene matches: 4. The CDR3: CASSPGTRQETQYF. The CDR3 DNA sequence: TGTGCCAGCAGCCCCGGGACTAGGCAAGAGACCCAGTACTTC.

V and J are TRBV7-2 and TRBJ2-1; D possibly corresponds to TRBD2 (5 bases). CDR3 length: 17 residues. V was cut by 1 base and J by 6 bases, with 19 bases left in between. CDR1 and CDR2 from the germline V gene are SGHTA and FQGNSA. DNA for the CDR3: TGTGCCAGCAGCTTAGTATCTGCGGGTCAACCTAGCAATGAGCAGTTCTTC. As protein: CASSLVSAGQPSNEQFF.

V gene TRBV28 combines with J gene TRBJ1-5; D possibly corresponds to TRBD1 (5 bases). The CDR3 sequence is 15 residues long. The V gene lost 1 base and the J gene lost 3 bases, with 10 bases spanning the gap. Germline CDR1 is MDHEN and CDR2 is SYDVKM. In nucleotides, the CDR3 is TGTGCCAGCAGTTTATTGCAGGGTAACAATCAGCCCCAGCATTTT. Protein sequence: CASSLLQGNNQPQHF.

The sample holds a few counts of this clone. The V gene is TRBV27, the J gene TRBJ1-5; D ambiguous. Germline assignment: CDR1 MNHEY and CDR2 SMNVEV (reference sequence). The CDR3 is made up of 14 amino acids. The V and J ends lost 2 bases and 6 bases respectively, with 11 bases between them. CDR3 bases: TGTGCCAGCAGTTTAACCTTGGGCGTTCAGCCCCAGCATTTT. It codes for CASSLTLGVQPQHF.

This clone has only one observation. This CDR3 is CASTSGANYGYTF. The DNA for the CDR3 is TGTGCCAGTACGTCAGGTGCCAACTATGGCTACACCTTC. This rearrangement joins TRBV7-9 to TRBJ1-2, with D unresolved. Germline CDR1 is SEHNR and CDR2 is FQNEAQ (reference sequence). This CDR3 region has 13 residues. Trimming pared 9 bases from V and 2 bases from J, leaving 13 bases between. The full variable domain, its missing parts supplied by reference TRBV7-9 and TRBJ1-2, is DTGVSQNPRHKITKRGQNVTFRCDPISEHNRLYWYRQTLGQGPEFLTYFQNEAQLEKSRLLSDRFSAERPKGSFSTLEIQRTEQGDSAMYLCASTSGANYGYTFGSGTRLTVV.

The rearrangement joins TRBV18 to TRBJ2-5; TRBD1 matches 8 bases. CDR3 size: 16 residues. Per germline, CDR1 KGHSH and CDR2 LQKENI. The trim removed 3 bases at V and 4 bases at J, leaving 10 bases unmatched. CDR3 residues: CASSPRRAGGTETQYF. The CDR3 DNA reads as TGTGCCAGCTCACCCCGACGGGCAGGGGGCACAGAGACCCAGTACTTC.

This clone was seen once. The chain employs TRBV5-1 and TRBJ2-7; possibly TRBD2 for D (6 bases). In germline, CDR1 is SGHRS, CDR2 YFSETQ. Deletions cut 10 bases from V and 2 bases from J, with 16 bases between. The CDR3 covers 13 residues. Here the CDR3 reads CADRVADPYEQYF. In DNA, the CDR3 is TGCGCCGACAGAGTAGCGGACCCCTACGAGCAGTACTTC.

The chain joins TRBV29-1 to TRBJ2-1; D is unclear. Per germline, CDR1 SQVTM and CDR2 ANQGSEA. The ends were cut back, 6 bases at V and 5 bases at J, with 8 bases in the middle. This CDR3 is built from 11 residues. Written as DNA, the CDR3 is TGCAGCGTCGGTAGTGACAATGAGCAGTTCTTC. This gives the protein CSVGSDNEQFF.

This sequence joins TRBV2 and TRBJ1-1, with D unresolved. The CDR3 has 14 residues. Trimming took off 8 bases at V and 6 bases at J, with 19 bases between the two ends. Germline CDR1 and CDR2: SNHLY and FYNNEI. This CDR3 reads CASPGKGLSSEAFF. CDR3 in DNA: TGTGCCAGCCCCGGGAAAGGTTTATCCTCTGAAGCTTTCTTT.

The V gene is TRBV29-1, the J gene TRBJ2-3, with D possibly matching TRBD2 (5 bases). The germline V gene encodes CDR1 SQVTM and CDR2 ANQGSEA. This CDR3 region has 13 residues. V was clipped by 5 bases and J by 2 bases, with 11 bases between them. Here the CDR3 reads CSVWVGNTDTQYF. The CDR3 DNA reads TGCAGCGTTTGGGTCGGGAACACAGATACGCAGTATTTT.

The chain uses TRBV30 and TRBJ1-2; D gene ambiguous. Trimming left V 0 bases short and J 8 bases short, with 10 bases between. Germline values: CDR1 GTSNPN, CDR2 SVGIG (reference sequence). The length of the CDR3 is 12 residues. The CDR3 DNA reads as TGTGCCTGGAGTGTTCGCGCGGGCGGCTACACCTTC. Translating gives CAWSVRAGGYTF. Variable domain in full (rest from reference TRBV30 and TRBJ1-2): SQTIHQWPATLVQPVGSPLSLECTVEGTSNPNLYWYRQAAGRGLQLLFYSVGIGQISSEVPQNLSASRPQDRQFILSSKKLLLSDSGFYLCAWSVRAGGYTFGSGTRLTVV.

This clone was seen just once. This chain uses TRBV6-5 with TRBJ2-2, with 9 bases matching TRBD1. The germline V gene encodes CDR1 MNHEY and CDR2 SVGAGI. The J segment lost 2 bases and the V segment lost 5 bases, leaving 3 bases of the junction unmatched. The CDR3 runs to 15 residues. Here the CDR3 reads CASSRQGVNTGELFF. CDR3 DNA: TGTGCCAGCAGTCGACAGGGGGTTAACACCGGGGAGCTGTTTTTT.

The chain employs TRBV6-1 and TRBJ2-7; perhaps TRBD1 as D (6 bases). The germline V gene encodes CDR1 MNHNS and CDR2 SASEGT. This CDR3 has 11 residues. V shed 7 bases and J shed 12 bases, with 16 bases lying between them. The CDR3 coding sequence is TGTGCCAGCATCATGGGGGCAAACCGGTACTTC. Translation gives CASIMGANRYF.

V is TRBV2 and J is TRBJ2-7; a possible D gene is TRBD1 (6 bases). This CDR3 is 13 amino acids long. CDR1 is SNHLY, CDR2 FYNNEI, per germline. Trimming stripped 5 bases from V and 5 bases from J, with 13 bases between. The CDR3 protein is CASSIQGMNEQYF. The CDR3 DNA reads TGTGCCAGCAGTATACAGGGTATGAACGAGCAGTACTTC.

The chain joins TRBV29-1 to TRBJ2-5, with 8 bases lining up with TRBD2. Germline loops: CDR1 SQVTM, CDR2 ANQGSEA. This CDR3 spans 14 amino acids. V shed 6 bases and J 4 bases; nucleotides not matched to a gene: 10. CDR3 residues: CSVTGTSIIETQYF. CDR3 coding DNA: TGCAGCGTGACCGGGACTAGTATTATAGAGACCCAGTACTTC.

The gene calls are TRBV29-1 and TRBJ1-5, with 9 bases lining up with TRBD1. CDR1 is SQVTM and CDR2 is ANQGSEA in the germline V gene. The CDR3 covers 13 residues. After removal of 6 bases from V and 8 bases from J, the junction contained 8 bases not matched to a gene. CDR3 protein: CSVAGTGPEPQHF. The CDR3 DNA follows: TGCAGCGTAGCCGGGACAGGGCCTGAGCCCCAGCATTTT.

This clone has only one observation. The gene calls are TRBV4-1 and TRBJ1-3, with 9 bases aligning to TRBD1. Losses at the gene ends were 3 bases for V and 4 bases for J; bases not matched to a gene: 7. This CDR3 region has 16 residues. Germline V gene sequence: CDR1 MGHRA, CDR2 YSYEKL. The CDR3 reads CASSQTTGGIGNTIYF. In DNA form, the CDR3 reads TGCGCCAGCAGCCAGACGACAGGGGGGATCGGAAACACCATATATTTT.

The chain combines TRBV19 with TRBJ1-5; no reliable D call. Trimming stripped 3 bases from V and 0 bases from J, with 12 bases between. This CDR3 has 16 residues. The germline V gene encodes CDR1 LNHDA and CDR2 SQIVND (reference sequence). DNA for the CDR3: TGTGCCAGTAGTATGACCTTTGACACTAGCAATCAGCCCCAGCATTTT. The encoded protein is CASSMTFDTSNQPQHF. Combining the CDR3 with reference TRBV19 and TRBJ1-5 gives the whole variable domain DGGITQSPKYLFRKEGQNVTLSCEQNLNHDAMYWYRQDPGQGLRLIYYSQIVNDFQKGDIAEGYSVSREKKESFPLTVTSAQKNPTAFYLCASSMTFDTSNQPQHFGDGTRLSIL.

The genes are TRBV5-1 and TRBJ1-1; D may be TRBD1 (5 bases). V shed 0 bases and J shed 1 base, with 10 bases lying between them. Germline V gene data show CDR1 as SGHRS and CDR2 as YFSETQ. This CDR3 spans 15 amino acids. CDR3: CASSLGGAANTEAFF. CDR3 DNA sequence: TGCGCCAGCAGCTTGGGCGGGGCCGCGAACACTGAAGCTTTCTTT.

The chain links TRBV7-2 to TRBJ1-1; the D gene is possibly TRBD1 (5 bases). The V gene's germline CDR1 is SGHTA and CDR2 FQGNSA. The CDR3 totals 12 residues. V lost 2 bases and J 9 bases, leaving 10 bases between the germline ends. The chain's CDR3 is CASSLFNRKAFF. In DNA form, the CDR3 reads TGTGCCAGCAGCTTATTTAACAGGAAAGCTTTCTTT. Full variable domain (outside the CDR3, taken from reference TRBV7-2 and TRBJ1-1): GAGVSQSPSNKVTEKGKDVELRCDPISGHTALYWYRQSLGQGLEFLIYFQGNSAPDKSGLPSDRFSAERTGGSVSTLTIQRTQQEDSAVYLCASSLFNRKAFFGQGTRLTVV.

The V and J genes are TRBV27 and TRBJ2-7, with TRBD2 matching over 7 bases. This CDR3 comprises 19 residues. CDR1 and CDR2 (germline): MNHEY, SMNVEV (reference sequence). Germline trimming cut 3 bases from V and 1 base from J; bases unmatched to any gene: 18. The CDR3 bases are TGTGCCAGCAGTTTCTCGGGGGGTTTCGGGACGGATCTTTCCTACGAGCAGTACTTC. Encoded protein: CASSFSGGFGTDLSYEQYF.

The CDR3 nucleotides read TGTGCCAGCACTTCCCGTGGGGCAGCTAACTATGGCTACACCTTC. It encodes CASTSRGAANYGYTF. The chain uses TRBV27 and TRBJ1-2, with D possibly TRBD1 on 5 matching bases. The V gene lost 7 bases and the J gene lost 0 bases, with 15 bases spanning the gap. Germline lookup yields CDR1 MNHEY and CDR2 SMNVEV (reference sequence). The CDR3 is 15 residues long.

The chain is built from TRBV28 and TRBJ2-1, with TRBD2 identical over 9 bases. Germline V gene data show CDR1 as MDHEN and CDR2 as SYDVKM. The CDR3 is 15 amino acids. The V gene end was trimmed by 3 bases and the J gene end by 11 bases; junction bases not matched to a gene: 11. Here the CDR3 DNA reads TGTGCCAGCAGTTTTCCTGCGGGAGGGGTAAGCAAGCAGTTCTTC. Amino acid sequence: CASSFPAGGVSKQFF. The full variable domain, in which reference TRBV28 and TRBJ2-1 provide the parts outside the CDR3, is DVKVTQSSRYLVKRTGEKVFLECVQDMDHENMFWYRQDPGLGLRLIYFSYDVKMKEKGDIPEGYSVSREKKERFSLILESASTNQTSMYLCASSFPAGGVSKQFFGPGTRLTVL.

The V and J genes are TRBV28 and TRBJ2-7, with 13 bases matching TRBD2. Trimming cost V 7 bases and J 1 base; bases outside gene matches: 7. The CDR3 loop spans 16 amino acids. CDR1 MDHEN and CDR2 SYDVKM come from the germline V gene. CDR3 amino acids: CASTLTLAGGSYEQYF. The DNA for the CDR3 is TGTGCCAGCACCTTGACACTAGCGGGAGGGTCCTACGAGCAGTACTTC.

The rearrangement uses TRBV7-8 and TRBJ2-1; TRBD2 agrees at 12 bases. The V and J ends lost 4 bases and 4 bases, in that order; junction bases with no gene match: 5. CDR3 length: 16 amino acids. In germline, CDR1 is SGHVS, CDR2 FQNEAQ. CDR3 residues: CASSSGTSGLYNEQFF. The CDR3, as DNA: TGTGCCAGCAGCTCTGGGACTAGCGGGCTTTACAATGAGCAGTTCTTC.

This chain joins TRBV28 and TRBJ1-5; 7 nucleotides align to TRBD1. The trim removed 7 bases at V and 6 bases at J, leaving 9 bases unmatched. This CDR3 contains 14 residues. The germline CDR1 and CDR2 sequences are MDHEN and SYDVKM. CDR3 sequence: CASTRDSFSQPQHF. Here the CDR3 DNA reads TGTGCCAGCACCAGGGACAGTTTTAGTCAGCCCCAGCATTTT.

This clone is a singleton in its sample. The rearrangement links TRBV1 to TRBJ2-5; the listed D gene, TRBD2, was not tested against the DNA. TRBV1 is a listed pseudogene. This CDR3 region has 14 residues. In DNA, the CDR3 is TGCACCAGCAGCCAAGGGGAGGGCCGGGCGACCCAGTACTTC. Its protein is CTSSQGEGRATQYF.

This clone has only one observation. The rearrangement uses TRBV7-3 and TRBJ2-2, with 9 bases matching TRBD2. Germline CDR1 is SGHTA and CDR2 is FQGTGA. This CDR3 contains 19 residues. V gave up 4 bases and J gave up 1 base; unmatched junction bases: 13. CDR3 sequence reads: CASSSGGAGGSENTGELFF. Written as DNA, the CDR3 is TGTGCCAGCAGCTCGGGGGGAGCGGGAGGCTCCGAGAACACCGGGGAGCTGTTTTTT.